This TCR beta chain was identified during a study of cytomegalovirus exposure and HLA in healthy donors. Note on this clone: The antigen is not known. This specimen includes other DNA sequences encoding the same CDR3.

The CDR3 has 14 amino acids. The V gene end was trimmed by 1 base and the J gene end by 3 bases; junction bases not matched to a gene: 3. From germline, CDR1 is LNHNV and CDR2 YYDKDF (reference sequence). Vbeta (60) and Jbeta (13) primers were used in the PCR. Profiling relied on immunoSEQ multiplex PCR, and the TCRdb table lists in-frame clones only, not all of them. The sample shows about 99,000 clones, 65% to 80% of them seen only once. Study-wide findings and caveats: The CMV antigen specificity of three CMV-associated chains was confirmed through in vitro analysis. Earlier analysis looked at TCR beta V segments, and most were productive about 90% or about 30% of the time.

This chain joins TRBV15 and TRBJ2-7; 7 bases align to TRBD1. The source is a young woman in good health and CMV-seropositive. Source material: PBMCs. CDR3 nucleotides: TGTGCCACCAGCAGAGGGACAGGCAGCTACGAGCAGTACTTC. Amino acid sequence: CATSRGTGSYEQYF.